This is a list of T cell receptor beta chains from one sample in a study of control samples from healthy donors and cancer patients. Using immunoSEQ multiplex PCR, the repertoire was profiled, and TCRdb retains in-frame clones only, with some absent. The repertoire holds 150,000 to 200,000 clones, around 90% seen once, with 1.1% to 1.5% in the top ten. What was sequenced was blood. Receptors were obtained from a woman aged 50 to 60 in good health. Both conserved end residues are part of each CDR3. A D gene is named only where the DNA matches it firmly. Where a row states a size, it is once, few, many or the class of an expanded clone; other rows omit it.

CDR3aa,CDR3nt,abundance,d_gene,len,v_gene,j_gene
CASIAGRGGNEQFF,TGTGCCAGCATCGCGGGCAGGGGAGGTAATGAGCAGTTCTTC,-,-,14,TRBV2,TRBJ2-1
CASSLGGSYGYTF,TGTGCCAGCAGCTTAGGCGGGAGCTATGGCTACACCTTC,-,-,13,TRBV11-2,TRBJ1-2
CASSVGSGGKEREQFF,TGTGCCAGCAGCGTAGGAAGCGGGGGGAAGGAACGTGAGCAGTTCTTC,-,TRBD2,16,TRBV9,TRBJ2-1
CASSQLMGGNQPQHF,TGTGCCAGCAGCCAACTGATGGGGGGCAATCAGCCCCAGCATTTT,few,-,15,TRBV3-1/TRBV3-2,TRBJ1-5
CASSYSDLPRKPYF,TGTGCCAGCAGTTACTCGGATCTTCCTCGGAAGCCGTACTTC,-,-,14,TRBV6-2/TRBV6-3,TRBJ2-7
CASSPFVRGETQYF,TGTGCCAGCAGCCCCTTCGTGAGGGGAGAGACCCAGTACTTC,-,-,14,TRBV7-9,TRBJ2-5
CASSLMSTGELFF,TGTGCCAGCAGTCTAATGAGCACCGGGGAGCTGTTTTTT,once,-,13,TRBV9,TRBJ2-2
CASSLGRDKYGYTF,TGTGCCAGCAGTTTGGGCCGAGACAAATATGGCTACACCTTC,-,-,14,TRBV28,TRBJ1-2
CASSDLIRDPEAFF,TGTGCCAGCAGCGACCTTATAAGGGACCCGGAAGCTTTCTTT,-,-,14,TRBV2,TRBJ1-1
CASSLNQGNSPLHF,TGTGCCAGCAGCTTAAACCAGGGAAATTCACCCCTCCACTTT,-,-,14,TRBV7-2,TRBJ1-6
CASRPSRGLGGETQYF,TGTGCCAGCAGACCTAGCAGGGGGTTGGGAGGGGAGACCCAGTACTTC,few,-,16,TRBV7-3,TRBJ2-5
CASSYRGSGADEQYF,TGTGCCAGCAGTTATCGTGGTAGCGGGGCGGACGAGCAGTACTTC,-,TRBD2,15,TRBV6-6,TRBJ2-7
CASQHSSYEQYF,TGTGCCAGCCAACATAGCTCCTACGAGCAGTACTTC,-,-,12,TRBV28,TRBJ2-7
CASRIRDDASYEQYF,TGCGCCAGCAGGATCCGGGACGACGCCTCCTACGAGCAGTACTTC,-,-,15,TRBV5-1,TRBJ2-7
CASSEFDRPYGYTF,TGTGCCAGCAGTGAATTCGACAGGCCCTATGGCTACACCTTC,-,-,14,TRBV25-1,TRBJ1-2
CASSSLGRGAKNIQYF,TGTGCCAGCAGCTCACTAGGTCGGGGGGCCAAAAACATTCAGTACTTC,-,-,16,TRBV14,TRBJ2-4
CASSTTLRRGRDGYTF,TGTGCCAGCAGTACTACCCTCCGACGGGGTCGGGATGGCTACACCTTC,-,-,16,TRBV27,TRBJ1-2
CASSLGLQETQYF,TGTGCCAGCAGTCTGGGACTTCAAGAGACCCAGTACTTC,-,-,13,TRBV12-3/TRBV12-4,TRBJ2-5
CASRGTGAYNEQFF,TGTGCCAGCAGGGGGACAGGGGCCTACAATGAGCAGTTCTTC,-,TRBD1,14,TRBV6-5,TRBJ2-1
CASSRVGAEAFF,TGTGCCAGTAGTAGGGTTGGCGCTGAAGCTTTCTTT,-,-,12,TRBV19,TRBJ1-1
CANLSNGLHYGYTF,TGTGCCAACCTTTCAAACGGACTCCATTATGGCTACACCTTC,-,-,14,TRBV24-1,TRBJ1-2
CASSTRDPGGELFF,TGTGCCAGCAGCACCAGAGACCCTGGCGGGGAACTGTTTTTT,once,-,14,TRBV9,TRBJ1-4
CASRGAFYEQYF,TGTGCCAGCAGGGGAGCGTTCTACGAGCAGTACTTC,-,-,12,TRBV2,TRBJ2-7
CASRLGQGNTGELFF,TGTGCCAGCAGGTTGGGACAGGGAAACACCGGGGAGCTGTTTTTT,-,TRBD1,15,TRBV3-1/TRBV3-2,TRBJ2-2
CASSPGTSDSNQPQHF,TGTGCCAGCAGCCCCGGGACATCTGATAGCAATCAGCCCCAGCATTTT,-,-,16,TRBV9,TRBJ1-5
CASSWGGGEAFF,TGTGCCAGCAGCTGGGGAGGGGGCGAAGCTTTCTTT,few,TRBD1,12,TRBV5-8,TRBJ1-1
CASREALWGNQPQHF,TGTGCCAGCAGGGAAGCTCTCTGGGGGAATCAGCCCCAGCATTTT,medium-sized,-,15,TRBV28,TRBJ1-5
CASSPLGGNTEAFF,TGTGCCAGCAGTCCATTAGGCGGAAACACTGAAGCTTTCTTT,-,-,14,TRBV6-5,TRBJ1-1
CASGLGGTEAFF,TGTGCTAGTGGTTTAGGGGGGACTGAAGCTTTCTTT,-,-,12,TRBV12-5,TRBJ1-1
CASSLSAGANVLTF,TGCGCCAGCAGCTTGAGCGCTGGGGCCAACGTCCTGACTTTC,-,-,14,TRBV5-1,TRBJ2-6
CASSPGGQDNNSPLHF,TGTGCCAGCAGTCCAGGGGGACAGGATAATAATTCACCCCTCCACTTT,-,TRBD1,16,TRBV28,TRBJ1-6
CASSISGPSSGNTIYF,TGTGCCAGTAGTATCTCAGGACCCAGCTCTGGAAACACCATATATTTT,-,-,16,TRBV19,TRBJ1-3
CATSAAGNEAFF,TGTGCCACCAGTGCGGCGGGGAATGAAGCTTTCTTT,-,-,12,TRBV24-1,TRBJ1-1
CASSLEDSSGNTIYF,TGCGCCAGCAGCTTGGAAGACAGCTCTGGAAACACCATATATTTT,-,-,15,TRBV5-1,TRBJ1-3
CASSGELAGLRVETQYF,TGTGCCAGCAGTGGGGAACTAGCGGGTTTACGGGTTGAGACCCAGTACTTC,-,TRBD2,17,TRBV6-1,TRBJ2-5
CASSASGNTIYF,TGTGCCAGCAGCGCGTCGGGAAACACCATATATTTT,-,-,12,TRBV9,TRBJ1-3
CASSSTGTQETQYF,TGTGCCAGTAGCAGTACAGGCACCCAAGAGACCCAGTACTTC,-,-,14,TRBV19,TRBJ2-5
CASSLWGNQPQHF,TGTGCCAGCAGTTTATGGGGGAATCAGCCCCAGCATTTT,once,-,13,TRBV6-2/TRBV6-3,TRBJ1-5
CAGSGSEVCEQYF,TGCGCCGGTTCAGGGAGCGAAGTGTGCGAGCAGTACTTC,once,-,13,TRBV10-1,TRBJ2-7